This T cell receptor (beta chain) was captured in a study of cytomegalovirus exposure and HLA in healthy donors. Study-level information: Around 200 million T cells yielded 120 million or so unique TCR beta sequences, as an earlier analysis found.

About this clone itself: What it binds is unknown.

Study-level results: Some TCR beta chains (roughly 150 of them) were listed as cytomegalovirus-associated. Per a prior analysis, the majority of TCR beta V segments were productive roughly 87% or roughly 30% of the time. It was only CMV serostatus that was available as immune exposure information.

The V gene's germline CDR1 is SGHRS and CDR2 YFSETQ. V dropped 5 bases and J dropped 11; count of bases not matched to a gene: 6. This CDR3 has 12 residues. The PCR ran on 60 Vbeta and 13 Jbeta primers. The protocol was immunoSEQ multiplex PCR, while the TCRdb copy is restricted to in-frame clones and leaves out a portion. There are around 200,000 clones in the sample; 85% occur only once, and less than 2.5% lies in the top ten. This clonotype originated in a woman between 50 and 59 years old in good health and CMV-seronegative. The chain couples TRBV5-1 to TRBJ1-1; 10 bases are shared with TRBD1. The specimen was PBMCs. CDR3 region: CASSRDRGNAFF. DNA of the CDR3: TGCGCCAGCAGTCGGGACAGGGGAAACGCTTTCTTT.